Below, 7 T cell receptor beta chains from the same sample are listed, as sequenced in a study of OX40 agonist ivuxolimab in advanced cancers. Only in-frame clones appear in the TCRdb table, and some are missing; sequencing was by immunoSEQ multiplex PCR. The sample lists 41,000 or so clones, 80% to 90% occurring once. This specimen consisted of CD4+ or CD8+ T cells sorted from blood, obtained in a trial of the OX40 agonist ivuxolimab. The source of these receptors is an adult with an advanced solid tumor such as melanoma, head and neck, liver or kidney cancer.

The chain links TRBV28 to TRBJ2-7; TRBD1 matches 7 bases. The CDR3 extends over 16 amino acids. The trim removed 3 bases at V and 1 base at J, leaving 9 bases unmatched. Germline V gives CDR1 MDHEN, CDR2 SYDVKM. The CDR3 sequence is CASSFSRDRPSYEQYF. CDR3 bases: TGTGCCAGCAGTTTTTCCCGGGACAGACCGTCCTACGAGCAGTACTTC.

The rearrangement links TRBV25-1 to TRBJ2-5, with a tentative D call TRBD2 (5 bases). Germline V gives CDR1 MGHDK, CDR2 SYGVNS. Trimming took 5 bases from V and 5 from J, leaving 6 bases between them. The CDR3 is 11 amino acids. As DNA, the CDR3 is TGTGCCAGCAGTCCGGGGGAGACCCAGTACTTC. It codes for CASSPGETQYF.

The gene calls are TRBV6-5 and TRBJ1-1, with D unresolved. The V gene's germline CDR1 is MNHEY and CDR2 SVGAGI. The CDR3 spans 13 residues. Trimming pared 0 bases from V and 5 bases from J, leaving 7 bases between. In DNA form, the CDR3 reads TGTGCCAGCAGTTACTCGAGAGGAACTGAAGCTTTCTTT. It is translated as CASSYSRGTEAFF.

V gene TRBV25-1 combines with J gene TRBJ1-2, with a possible D match to TRBD1 (5 bases). V shed 2 bases and J shed 3 bases, with 10 bases lying between them. CDR3 length equals 14 residues. The germline gives CDR1 MGHDK, CDR2 SYGVNS. This CDR3 reads CASSEGGIHYGYTF. The CDR3 DNA sequence: TGTGCCAGCAGTGAAGGGGGAATACACTATGGCTACACCTTC.

This chain connects TRBV28 to TRBJ2-7; 11 bases are shared with TRBD2. Germline V lookup: CDR1 MDHEN, CDR2 SYDVKM. The CDR3 length is 16 residues. The trim removed 1 base at V and 4 bases at J, leaving 6 bases unmatched. The CDR3 loop is CASSLFRLAGRYEQYF. Written as DNA, the CDR3 is TGTGCCAGCAGTTTATTTCGACTAGCGGGGCGATACGAGCAGTACTTC.

The V and J genes are TRBV5-5 and TRBJ2-3; D is unresolved. CDR1 and CDR2 from the germline V gene are SGHKS and YYEKEE (reference sequence). The CDR3 spans 17 residues. V lost 0 bases and J lost 1, with 15 bases in between. CDR3 loop: CASSLGPITTRTDTQYF. CDR3 sequence (DNA): TGTGCCAGCAGCTTGGGACCTATCACTACGCGCACAGATACGCAGTATTTT.

This chain joins TRBV11-2 and TRBJ2-1; D remains unclear. V was pared by 1 base and J by 12 bases, with 19 bases between. Germline V gene sequence: CDR1 SGHAT, CDR2 FQNNGV. The CDR3 consists of 15 residues. The CDR3 reads CASSLVGSSSRVQFF. CDR3 nucleotide sequence: TGTGCCAGCAGCTTAGTCGGGTCCAGCTCTCGGGTGCAGTTCTTC.